The T cell receptor (beta chain) described here comes from a study of blood T cell repertoires in COVID-19. Turning to the study itself: Spain, Italy and the United States supplied samples that represented acute and convalescent COVID-19. PBMCs, B-cell-depleted T cells, or T cells provided the cDNA or gDNA that made up the material.

Using immunoSEQ multiplex PCR, the repertoire was profiled, and TCRdb retains in-frame clones only, with some absent. The table shows about 430,000 clones, with roughly 90% occurring only once. Seattle cases were enrolled at active infection and followed longitudinally. Unmatched junction bases numbered 6, after V lost 4 bases and J lost 4 bases. The germline CDR1 and CDR2 sequences are SGHRS and YFSETQ. The CDR3 is made up of 14 amino acids. This chain connects TRBV5-1 to TRBJ1-1, with 8 positions matching TRBD1. The TCR was taken from a man between 18 and 29 years old with COVID-19, enrolled during active disease. Sequencing was performed on peripheral blood. This CDR3 reads CASSTGTGFTEAFF. The CDR3 DNA sequence: TGCGCCAGCAGCACGGGGACAGGATTCACTGAAGCTTTCTTT.